This T cell receptor (beta chain) appears in the sequencing data of a study of vaccination and CD4 T cells after COVID-19. Study details: Post-diagnosis, post-COVID samples were collected after a median approximately 100 days, ranging 35 to 161. Findings and caveats of the study: Counts of SARS-CoV-2-reactive clonotypes had a median that went from roughly 22 to 38, a nonsignificant change.

Sample time point: late sampling 161 to 241 days after vaccination in three convalescent patients. Treatment here: approximately 9-day PBMC culture with coronavirus spike peptide pools or control peptides (ViraFEST assay). Cultures got half-medium changes with IL-2 on days 3 and 7. In its sample, this clonotype was seen once. Its antigen is currently unknown. The study sequenced cultured CD4+ T cell DNA using the Oncomine TCR Beta short-read assay. TCRdb re-derived calls from the PCR reads in MiXCR, one entry per CDR3 protein. The data contain 18,000 or so distinct CDR3 sequences, just over 50% of them singletons. CDR3 size: 13 residues. The germline V gene encodes CDR1 MDHEN and CDR2 SYDVKM. Germline trimming cut 6 bases from V and 4 bases from J; bases unmatched to any gene: 5.

The V call is TRBV28, the J call TRBJ1-2; 7 nucleotides line up with TRBD1. This TCR was sampled from a human donor who had recovered from COVID-19. The sequences come from CD4+ T cells from blood, cultured in vitro, collected about 7 months after SARS-CoV-2 vaccination. CDR3 sequence (DNA): TGTGCCAGCAGGGATGGGACAGCCTATGGCTACACCTTC. Its translation is CASRDGTAYGYTF.